This T cell receptor (beta chain) was sequenced for a study of T cells expressing NK-cell markers. Background on the study: The eight sequenced donors comprised seven who were HCMV-seropositive and one who was seronegative.

Study-wide results and caveats: In a handful of donors, dominant clonotypes made up about 25-65% of CD3+CD56-NKG2C+ cells. Uncertainty persisted over the HCMV specificity of expanded NKG2C+ T cell clones. In roughly six donors, dominant NKG2C+ clonotypes were about 1.0-8% of CD8+ T cells.

The CDR3 runs to 13 residues. CDR1 is KGHDR, CDR2 SFDVKD, per germline. Comment on this clonotype: What it binds is unknown.

With the 5' RACE reads reprocessed, TCRdb shows one record per CDR3 protein and no DNA. The table lists some 390,000 distinct CDR3 sequences. This TCR was sampled from a woman between 50 and 59 years old in good health. The sample taken for sequencing was blood T cells: a sorted CD56 or NKG2C T cell subset, CD4+ or CD8+ T cells, or bulk PBMC T cells (not recorded which). This chain uses TRBV24-1 with TRBJ2-2. The CDR3 protein is CATSDVDTGELFF.